The 18 T cell receptor beta chains listed next were all sequenced from one sample in a study of blood T cell repertoires in COVID-19. Data came from immunoSEQ multiplex PCR; TCRdb stores just in-frame clones and leaves some out. The data show under 20,000 clones, roughly 91% seen once. The sequenced material came from peripheral blood. The receptors here all came from a human donor in a cohort sampled during active COVID-19.

J is TRBJ1-4 and V is TRBV18, with 10 nucleotides matching TRBD1. The junction had 6 bases not matched to a gene; V was cut back by 3 bases and J by 8 bases. Looked up from germline, CDR1 is KGHSH and CDR2 is LQKENI. This CDR3 spans 15 amino acids. CDR3 sequence reads: CASSPQGQGSEKLFF. CDR3 coding DNA: TGTGCCAGCTCACCGCAGGGACAGGGGAGCGAAAAACTGTTTTTT.

The J gene is TRBJ2-2, the V gene TRBV5-1; D might be TRBD1 (5 bases). Trimming removed 0 bases from V and 1 base from J, with 7 bases in between. This CDR3 comprises 15 residues. Germline-derived CDR1 and CDR2 are SGHRS and YFSETQ. DNA for the CDR3: TGCGCCAGCAGCTTGGCTGGACAGAACACCGGGGAGCTGTTTTTT. Translating it yields CASSLAGQNTGELFF.

The V call is TRBV3-1 (or the pseudogene TRBV3-2), the J call TRBJ2-7; TRBD2 aligns across 11 bases. Germline CDR1 LGHDT, CDR2 YNNKEL (reference sequence). The CDR3 is made up of 14 amino acids. V shed 1 base and J 7 bases; nucleotides not matched to a gene: 3. The chain's CDR3 is CASSQGLAGFEQYF. The CDR3 nucleotides are TGTGCCAGCAGCCAAGGACTAGCGGGGTTTGAGCAGTACTTC.

V and J are TRBV5-4 and TRBJ2-7; 10 nucleotides line up with TRBD2. The CDR3 runs to 15 residues. J lost 2 bases, V lost 4 bases, and 6 bases had no gene match. From germline, CDR1 is SGHNT and CDR2 YYREEE (reference sequence). The CDR3: CASSEGLAETYEQYF. In nucleotides, the CDR3 is TGTGCCAGCAGCGAAGGACTAGCGGAGACCTACGAGCAGTACTTC.

CDR3 bases: TGTGCCAGCAGCCCGGGACGGGAGGTCACAGATACGCAGTATTTT. This codes for CASSPGREVTDTQYF. The chain uses TRBV7-3 and TRBJ2-3, with 7 bases lining up with TRBD2. V lost 5 bases and J lost 2; bases outside the gene matches: 7. CDR3 length: 15 amino acids. CDR1 is SGHTA and CDR2 is FQGTGA in the germline V gene.

This chain uses TRBV28 with TRBJ1-1, with D tentatively TRBD1 (5 bases). Trimming stripped 6 bases from V and 4 bases from J, with 12 bases between. This CDR3 spans 13 amino acids. Germline V gene lookup returns CDR1 MDHEN and CDR2 SYDVKM. The CDR3 coding sequence is TGTGCCAGCAGCAACGCGGGGGTCACTGAAGCTTTCTTT. As protein: CASSNAGVTEAFF.

The chain is built from TRBV5-1 and TRBJ1-3; D possibly corresponds to TRBD1 (6 bases). This CDR3 is 15 amino acids long. V was cut by 4 bases and J by 2 bases, with 13 bases left in between. Germline CDR1 SGHRS, CDR2 YFSETQ. DNA for the CDR3: TGCGCCAGCAGCGTTACAGGGATCCCTGGAAACACCATATATTTT. It yields the protein CASSVTGIPGNTIYF.

The CDR3, as DNA: TGTGCCAGCAGTTACGGATTACAGGGGGACACTGAAGCTTTCTTT. This translates into CASSYGLQGDTEAFF. The V gene is TRBV6-5, the J gene TRBJ1-1; 8 positions agree with TRBD1. From germline, CDR1 is MNHEY and CDR2 SVGAGI. The ends lost 2 bases at V and 3 bases at J; junction bases unmatched: 5. There are 15 residues in the CDR3.

The chain recombines TRBV5-1 with TRBJ1-3, with D maybe TRBD1 (5 bases). CDR1 and CDR2 (germline): SGHRS, YFSETQ. V was cut by 2 bases and J by 0 bases, with 12 bases left in between. This CDR3 contains 16 residues. The CDR3 loop is CASSFGIQASGNTIYF. The CDR3 DNA is TGCGCCAGCAGCTTTGGGATACAGGCCTCTGGAAACACCATATATTTT.

The V call is TRBV18, the J call TRBJ1-1, with 9 bases that match TRBD1. The J segment lost 8 bases and the V segment lost 6 bases, leaving 7 bases of the junction unmatched. The germline gives CDR1 KGHSH, CDR2 LQKENI. CDR3 length: 13 amino acids. The CDR3 protein is CASSQRQGEEAFF. The CDR3 DNA reads TGTGCCAGCTCCCAGAGACAGGGGGAAGAAGCTTTCTTT.

This clone was recorded once. CDR3 nucleotides: TGTGCCACCAGCAGAATTACAGGGGTAGGGGGGAATGAAAAACTGTTTTTT. Translated, it gives CATSRITGVGGNEKLFF. The V and J genes are TRBV15 and TRBJ1-4, with TRBD1 identical over 7 bases. CDR1 is LNHNV, CDR2 YYDKDF, per germline (reference sequence). The CDR3 has 17 amino acids. The V and J ends lost 2 bases and 5 bases, in that order; junction bases with no gene match: 11.

V usage is TRBV12-5 and J usage is TRBJ1-3; possibly TRBD1 for D (5 bases). Trimming pared 0 bases from V and 5 bases from J, leaving 11 bases between. This CDR3 spans 15 amino acids. From germline, CDR1 is LGHNT and CDR2 FRNRAP. CDR3 in amino acids: CASGLVQVLRNTIYF. CDR3 DNA: TGTGCTAGTGGTTTGGTACAGGTTTTGAGAAACACCATATATTTT.

This clone was counted only a few times. The chain employs TRBV18 and TRBJ2-1, with 7 nucleotides matching TRBD2. Germline V gene lookup returns CDR1 KGHSH and CDR2 LQKENI. This CDR3 spans 16 amino acids. After removal of 1 base from V and 0 bases from J, the junction contained 3 bases not matched to a gene. CDR3 amino acids: CASSPRGGSSYNEQFF. CDR3 DNA sequence: TGTGCCAGCTCACCACGGGGAGGGAGCTCCTACAATGAGCAGTTCTTC. The variable domain in full, completed from reference TRBV18 and TRBJ2-1, reads NAGVMQNPRHLVRRRGQEARLRCSPMKGHSHVYWYRQLPEEGLKFMVYLQKENIIDESGMPKERFSAEFPKEGPSILRIQQVVRGDSAAYFCASSPRGGSSYNEQFFGPGTRLTVL.

CDR3 DNA sequence: TGCGCCAGCAGCCGAGAGGGGGATATTTATGGCTACACCTTC. Protein: CASSREGDIYGYTF. The V and J genes are TRBV5-1 and TRBJ1-2; TRBD1 is a possible D gene (6 bases). The germline V and J ends were trimmed by 4 bases and 5 bases, with 15 bases remaining between them. The CDR3 runs 14 residues. Germline V gene lookup returns CDR1 SGHRS and CDR2 YFSETQ.

The chain couples TRBV15 to TRBJ2-7; D possibly corresponds to TRBD1 (6 bases). Per germline, CDR1 LNHNV and CDR2 YYDKDF (reference sequence). The CDR3 has 15 residues. V gave up 5 bases and J gave up 12 bases, with 26 bases separating them. The CDR3 reads CATSATGTWDPELYF. The CDR3, as DNA: TGTGCCACCAGCGCTACCGGGACATGGGATCCGGAACTGTACTTC.

V usage is TRBV7-2 and J usage is TRBJ2-5; the D is unclear. V lost 1 base to trimming and J lost 0 bases, with 6 bases between them. The CDR3 is made up of 14 amino acids. The germline V gene has CDR1 SGHTA and CDR2 FQGNSA. The CDR3 spells CASSLDRNQETQYF. CDR3 coding DNA: TGTGCCAGCAGCTTAGACAGAAACCAAGAGACCCAGTACTTC.

V is TRBV5-4 and J is TRBJ1-4; D gene uncertain. This CDR3 spans 14 amino acids. V lost 3 bases and J lost 11, with 17 bases in between. The germline V gene has CDR1 SGHNT and CDR2 YYREEE (reference sequence). The CDR3 nucleotides read TGTGCCAGCAGCTCCCCGGGCCGGGGAGAGAAACTGTTTTTT. Protein: CASSSPGRGEKLFF. The variable domain in full, completed from reference TRBV5-4 and TRBJ1-4, reads ETGVTQSPTHLIKTRGQQVTLRCSSQSGHNTVSWYQQALGQGPQFIFQYYREEENGRGNFPPRFSGLQFPNYSSELNVNALELDDSALYLCASSSPGRGEKLFFGSGTQLSVL.

J is TRBJ2-1 and V is TRBV25-1; D possibly corresponds to TRBD1 (6 bases). This CDR3 region has 15 residues. Germline-derived CDR1 and CDR2 are MGHDK and SYGVNS. Trimming stripped 5 bases from V and 0 bases from J, with 11 bases between. The CDR3 sequence: CASSLDRSSYNEQFF. CDR3 sequence (DNA): TGTGCCAGCAGTCTCGACAGGTCCTCCTACAATGAGCAGTTCTTC.